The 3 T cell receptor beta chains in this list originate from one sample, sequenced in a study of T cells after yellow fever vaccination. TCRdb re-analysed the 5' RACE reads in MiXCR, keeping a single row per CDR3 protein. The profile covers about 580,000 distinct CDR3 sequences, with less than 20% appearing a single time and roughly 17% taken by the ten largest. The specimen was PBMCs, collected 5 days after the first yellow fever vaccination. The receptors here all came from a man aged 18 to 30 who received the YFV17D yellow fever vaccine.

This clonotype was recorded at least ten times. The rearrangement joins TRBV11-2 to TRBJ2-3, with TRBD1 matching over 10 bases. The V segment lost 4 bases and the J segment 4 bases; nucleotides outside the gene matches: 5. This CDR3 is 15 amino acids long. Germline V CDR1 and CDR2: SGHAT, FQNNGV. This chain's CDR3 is CASSSWTGGADTQYF. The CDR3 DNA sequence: TGTGCCAGCAGCTCGTGGACAGGGGGAGCAGATACGCAGTATTTT.

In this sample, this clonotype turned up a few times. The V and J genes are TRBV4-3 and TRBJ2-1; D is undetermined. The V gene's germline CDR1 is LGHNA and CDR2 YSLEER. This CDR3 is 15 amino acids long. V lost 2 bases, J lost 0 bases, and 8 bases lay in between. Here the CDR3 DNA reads TGCGCCAGCAGCCAATTTGGTAGCTCCTACAATGAGCAGTTCTTC. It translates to CASSQFGSSYNEQFF.

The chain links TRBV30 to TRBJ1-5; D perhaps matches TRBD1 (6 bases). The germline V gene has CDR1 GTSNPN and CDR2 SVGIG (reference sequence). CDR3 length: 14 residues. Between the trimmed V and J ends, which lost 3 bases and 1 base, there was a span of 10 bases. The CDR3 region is CAWRTQGSNQPQHF. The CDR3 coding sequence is TGTGCCTGGAGAACACAGGGAAGCAATCAGCCCCAGCATTTT.